These 16 T cell receptor beta chains came from one sample sequenced in a study of T cells in Graves' hyperthyroidism and ophthalmopathy. Researchers took RNA transcripts and amplified the TCR beta CDR3 regions from them. The TCR CDR3 was amplified in a first-round RT-PCR using the HTBI primer set. TCRdb called the multiplex PCR reads again in MiXCR, with one record for every CDR3 protein. The sample holds some 690,000 distinct CDR3 sequences, 17% seen once. Sequenced material: blood. The origin of the receptors is a man aged 50 to 60 with Graves' hyperthyroidism.

The V call is TRBV5-1, the J call TRBJ2-5; weak D call: TRBD1 (6 bases). CDR1 is SGHRS and CDR2 is YFSETQ in the germline V gene. This CDR3 has 15 residues. The V gene lost 4 bases and the J gene lost 1 base, with 14 bases spanning the gap. The CDR3, as DNA: TGCGCCAGCAGCGATACACAGGGTTCCCAAGAGACCCAGTACTTC. Amino acids: CASSDTQGSQETQYF.

The V call is TRBV2, the J call TRBJ1-2; tentatively, D is TRBD1 (6 bases). V lost 1 base, J lost 8 bases, and 17 bases lay in between. This CDR3 spans 15 amino acids. Germline CDR1 reads SNHLY; CDR2 reads FYNNEI. CDR3 sequence reads: CASSEVQGRLGGYTF. The CDR3 nucleotides are TGTGCCAGCAGTGAAGTGCAGGGGCGCCTGGGGGGCTACACCTTC.

The V call is TRBV11-2, the J call TRBJ1-3, with D maybe TRBD1 (5 bases). This CDR3 is built from 16 residues. Trimming removed 9 bases from V and 0 bases from J, with 18 bases in between. Germline loops: CDR1 SGHAT, CDR2 FQNNGV. The CDR3, as DNA: TGTGCCAGTAACCCTCCGGGACTAGGCTCTGGAAACACCATATATTTT. Translation: CASNPPGLGSGNTIYF.

This clonotype has a count of ten or more. The V gene is TRBV12-3 or TRBV12-4, the J gene TRBJ2-5; D remains ambiguous. V was clipped by 3 bases and J by 0 bases, with 11 bases between them. The CDR3 is made up of 15 amino acids. The CDR3 DNA reads as TGTGCCAGCAGTTTCGGTGTCGGAGACCAAGAGACCCAGTACTTC. Amino acids: CASSFGVGDQETQYF.

This clonotype was detected many times. This rearrangement joins TRBV28 to TRBJ2-3; TRBD2 matches at 7 bases. This CDR3 comprises 15 residues. Germline V gene lookup returns CDR1 MDHEN and CDR2 SYDVKM. Trimming at V came to 4 bases and at J to 7 bases, leaving 11 bases not matched to a gene. The CDR3 protein is CASSSRTSVGNTQYF. For the CDR3, the DNA is TGTGCCAGCAGTTCACGGACTAGTGTGGGAAATACGCAGTATTTT.

There are many counts of this clonotype. The V call is TRBV7-8, the J call TRBJ1-2, with 12 bases aligning to TRBD1. This CDR3 spans 15 amino acids. Unmatched junction bases numbered 1, after V lost 0 bases and J lost 5 bases. CDR1 and CDR2 from the germline V gene are SGHVS and FQNEAQ. DNA for the CDR3: TGTGCCAGCAGCTTAGCGGGACAGGGGGCATATGGCTACACCTTC. Protein: CASSLAGQGAYGYTF.

This clonotype was detected ten times or more. V usage is TRBV30 and J usage is TRBJ2-5; TRBD1 agrees at 9 bases. This CDR3 contains 14 residues. The J segment lost 3 bases and the V segment lost 2 bases, leaving 4 bases of the junction unmatched. Germline V CDR1 and CDR2: GTSNPN, SVGIG (reference sequence). CDR3: CAWSRTGEEETQYF. The CDR3 DNA reads as TGTGCCTGGAGTAGGACAGGGGAAGAAGAGACCCAGTACTTC.

There are many counts of this clonotype. The chain has TRBV6-5 and TRBJ2-6, with 7 bases that match TRBD1. The CDR3 length is 18 residues. The J segment lost 2 bases and the V segment lost 0 bases, leaving 7 bases of the junction unmatched. Germline V gives CDR1 MNHEY, CDR2 SVGAGI. This CDR3 is CASSYSRGSKAGANVLTF. DNA for the CDR3: TGTGCCAGCAGTTACTCCAGGGGGTCTAAGGCTGGGGCCAACGTCCTGACTTTC.

The V and J genes are TRBV5-1 and TRBJ2-7, with 11 bases aligning to TRBD2. Germline V gives CDR1 SGHRS, CDR2 YFSETQ. V gave up 4 bases and J gave up 6 bases; unmatched junction bases: 9. The length of the CDR3 is 15 residues. The chain's CDR3 is CASSPLAGGPTEQYF. CDR3 in DNA: TGCGCCAGCAGCCCGCTAGCGGGAGGTCCTACCGAGCAGTACTTC.

This clonotype was seen ten or more times. The chain uses TRBV7-2 and TRBJ1-1; D unresolved. This CDR3 contains 14 residues. From germline, CDR1 is SGHTA and CDR2 FQGNSA. Trimming removed 3 bases at V and 2 bases at J, with 10 bases between. CDR3 sequence reads: CASSFGAGNTEAFF. The CDR3 DNA sequence: TGTGCCAGCAGCTTTGGTGCGGGCAACACTGAAGCTTTCTTT.

This clonotype appeared many times. The gene calls are TRBV4-2 and TRBJ2-7, with D unclear. V lost 0 bases, J lost 2 bases, and 8 bases lay in between. The length of the CDR3 is 14 residues. Germline-derived CDR1 and CDR2 are LGHNA and YNFKEQ. CDR3: CASSQERLAYEQYF. DNA of the CDR3: TGTGCCAGCAGCCAAGAACGGCTAGCCTACGAGCAGTACTTC.

This clonotype has only a few counts. The rearrangement links TRBV18 to TRBJ2-7; 7 nucleotides align to TRBD1. After removal of 1 base from V and 8 bases from J, the junction contained 8 bases not matched to a gene. Germline lookup yields CDR1 KGHSH and CDR2 LQKENI. This CDR3 is 14 amino acids long. CDR3 sequence: CASSPRDSHLQQYF. Here the CDR3 DNA reads TGTGCCAGCTCACCACGGGACAGCCATCTCCAGCAGTACTTC.

The chain carries TRBV29-1 and TRBJ1-1; 7 bases fit TRBD1. The V gene end was trimmed by 7 bases and the J gene end by 1 base; junction bases not matched to a gene: 12. Germline V gives CDR1 SQVTM, CDR2 ANQGSEA. The CDR3 contains 15 residues. For the CDR3, the DNA is TGCAGCGCTCCCTCCAGGGGGGGCTCGAACACTGAAGCTTTCTTT. Residues: CSAPSRGGSNTEAFF.

This clonotype was detected ten times or more. The chain links TRBV28 to TRBJ1-1; 7 positions match TRBD1. The CDR3 is 16 residues long. The V segment lost 6 bases and the J segment 6 bases; nucleotides outside the gene matches: 16. Germline V gene data show CDR1 as MDHEN and CDR2 as SYDVKM. Here the CDR3 DNA reads TGTGCCAGCAGCTACAGGGGTTTAGGCGGAGGCGCTGAAGCTTTCTTT. Residues: CASSYRGLGGGAEAFF.

In its sample, this clonotype was seen many times. The rearrangement uses TRBV27 and TRBJ1-2, with TRBD1 as a possible D gene (5 bases). Germline V gene data show CDR1 as MNHEY and CDR2 as SMNVEV (reference sequence). The ends were cut back, 8 bases at V and 1 base at J, with 26 bases in the middle. The CDR3 covers 18 residues. CDR3 sequence: CASGSLYGPGPNNYGYTF. The CDR3, as DNA: TGTGCCAGCGGTTCCCTATACGGACCGGGACCGAATAACTATGGCTACACCTTC.

This clonotype was observed a few times. CDR3 nucleotide sequence: TGCAGTGCTAGGTCCAGGCTGTATTACAATGAGCAGTTCTTC. Its protein product is CSARSRLYYNEQFF. The genes are TRBV20-1 and TRBJ2-1; D remains unclear. Deletions cut 3 bases from V and 4 bases from J, with 13 bases between. This CDR3 is 14 amino acids long. Germline V gene sequence: CDR1 DFQATT, CDR2 SNEGSKA (reference sequence).